The present T cell receptor beta chain was sequenced within a study of human T cells and chemical hapten exposure. The time point was: pre-sensitization, week 0. The treatment was: therapeutic diphenylcyclopropenone sensitization with weekly scalp DPC. MiXCR, run by TCRdb on the RACE reads, gives a single entry per CDR3 protein. The repertoire includes 95,000 to 150,000 distinct CDR3 sequences, approximately 13% of them detected once, and approximately 2.6% sits in the top ten. Germline V lookup: CDR1 LGHNA, CDR2 YSLEER. This CDR3 is 16 amino acids long. Trimming stripped 0 bases from V and 2 bases from J, with 11 bases between. The table lists this clonotype with a few counts.

The clonotype comes from a young woman with alopecia areata. Some clones in this sample may be carry-over from other donors' samples. The specimen was whole blood, collected in connection with sensitization to the hapten diphenylcyclopropenone (DPC). V is TRBV4-3 and J is TRBJ2-1, with D possibly being TRBD1 (5 bases). The CDR3 sequence is CASSQDEDTPYNEQFF. CDR3 in DNA: TGCGCCAGCAGCCAAGACGAGGACACGCCCTACAATGAGCAGTTCTTC.